The 2 T cell receptor beta chains presented below share a single source sample, sequenced in a study of CD8+ T cells in alopecia areata. The treatment: oral pan-JAK inhibitor, 5-10 mg twice daily. Reverse transcription of extracted RNA yielded cDNA, which provided the sequencing template. Profiling relied on immunoSEQ multiplex PCR, and the TCRdb table lists in-frame clones only, not all of them. The repertoire holds approximately 180,000 clones, with 58% as singletons. The material was CD4+ T cells sorted from blood, obtained at roughly week 58, from a patient treated with tofacitinib. The receptors come from a human donor with alopecia areata.

This rearrangement joins TRBV6-5 to TRBJ1-1, with D unresolved. This CDR3 is built from 14 residues. V shed 5 bases and J shed 1 base, with 11 bases lying between them. Per germline, CDR1 MNHEY and CDR2 SVGAGI. CDR3 bases: TGTGCCAGCAGTAGGAACAGACCGAACACTGAAGCTTTCTTT. Amino acids: CASSRNRPNTEAFF.

The chain combines TRBV5-1 with TRBJ2-7; D is unresolved. Germline V gene lookup returns CDR1 SGHRS and CDR2 YFSETQ. The CDR3 is made up of 15 amino acids. The V end lost 0 bases, the J end lost 0 bases, and 10 bases lay between the germline ends. This chain's CDR3 is CASSLVGILSYEQYF. CDR3 nucleotides: TGCGCCAGCAGCTTGGTAGGGATTCTCTCCTACGAGCAGTACTTC.